These 25 T cell receptor beta chains were all obtained from the same sample, sequenced in a study of blood T cell repertoires in COVID-19 (dated by TCRdb to the early 2020s). The library was prepared using the immunoSEQ multiplex PCR assay. TCRdb stores this immuneACCESS table with in-frame sequences only. Part of the clones is absent; in the studies checked, under half of the shortfall reflects unresolved V genes, and no reason is known for the rest. The table for this sample lists some 120,000 clones; around 87% of them were counted only once. Approximately 3.3% of the sample comes from the top ten. Sequenced input: peripheral blood. The receptors stem from a woman aged 55 to 70 with acute or convalescent COVID-19.

V is TRBV3-1 (or the pseudogene TRBV3-2) and J is TRBJ2-2, with a tentative D call TRBD2 (6 bases). The germline gives CDR1 LGHDT, CDR2 YNNKEL (reference sequence). The ends were cut back, 1 base at V and 0 bases at J, with 15 bases in the middle. The CDR3 is 18 residues long. CDR3 bases: TGTGCCAGCAGCCAAGTCCCGGGACTCTACGCGAACACCGGGGAGCTGTTTTTT. Residues: CASSQVPGLYANTGELFF.

This chain uses TRBV21-1 with TRBJ1-1. TRBV21-1 is termed a pseudogene. The CDR3 runs to 18 residues. The CDR3, as DNA: TGTGCCAGCAGCAAAGATCTTTCGGTCTTTAGTGCTGTGACTGAAGCTTTCTTT. Amino acids: CASSKDLSVFSAVTEAFF.

The chain links TRBV7-8 to TRBJ1-5; TRBD1 matches at 8 bases. The germline gives CDR1 SGHVS, CDR2 FQNEAQ. The CDR3 has 15 residues. The junction had 6 bases not matched to a gene; V was cut back by 5 bases and J by 3 bases. The CDR3 is CASSPGQGLNQPQHF. CDR3 in DNA: TGTGCCAGCAGCCCTGGACAGGGCCTCAATCAGCCCCAGCATTTT.

The rearrangement links TRBV5-6 to TRBJ1-5; D gene uncertain. CDR1 is SGHDT and CDR2 is YYEEEE in the germline V gene. This CDR3 region has 15 residues. Trimming pared 0 bases from V and 9 bases from J, leaving 16 bases between. CDR3 coding DNA: TGTGCCAGCAGCTTGGGGGCAGCCCCGGTCTGGCCCCAGCATTTT. It translates to CASSLGAAPVWPQHF.

This sequence joins TRBV19 and TRBJ1-1; 8 nucleotides line up with TRBD1. CDR1 is LNHDA, CDR2 SQIVND, per germline (reference sequence). This CDR3 region has 15 residues. V was pared by 4 bases and J by 1 base, with 5 bases of the junction left unmatched. The CDR3, as DNA: TGTGCCAGTAGTAACCCCGGGACAGGGAACACTGAAGCTTTCTTT. Translated, it gives CASSNPGTGNTEAFF.

The table lists this clone with a count of one. The chain joins TRBV27 to TRBJ1-2, with D perhaps matching TRBD1 (5 bases). Per the germline V gene, CDR1 is MNHEY and CDR2 is SMNVEV (reference sequence). The CDR3 has 14 amino acids. V dropped 4 bases and J dropped 0 bases, with 9 bases sitting between them. The CDR3 DNA reads TGTGCCAGCAGTTGGACAAATTCTAACTATGGCTACACCTTC. Its translation: CASSWTNSNYGYTF.

The chain uses TRBV6-5 and TRBJ1-6; 9 bases align to TRBD1. This CDR3 spans 16 amino acids. The ends lost 1 base at V and 7 bases at J; junction bases unmatched: 5. The germline V gene encodes CDR1 MNHEY and CDR2 SVGAGI. In DNA, the CDR3 is TGTGCCAGCAGTTACTTGTCGACAGGGGGGAATTCACCCCTCCACTTT. Protein: CASSYLSTGGNSPLHF.

This chain joins TRBV3-1 (or the pseudogene TRBV3-2) and TRBJ1-5; 8 bases align to TRBD1. Germline CDR1 and CDR2: LGHDT and YNNKEL (reference sequence). Trimming at V came to 3 bases and at J to 7 bases, leaving 5 bases not matched to a gene. This CDR3 contains 14 residues. The CDR3 DNA is TGTGCCAGCAGCCAGCAGGGGGCTAAACAGCCCCAGCATTTT. Amino acid sequence: CASSQQGAKQPQHF.

The chain joins TRBV6-6 to TRBJ1-2; D remains unclear. CDR1 and CDR2 from the germline V gene are MNHNY and SVGAGI (reference sequence). The V gene lost 8 bases and the J gene lost 4 bases, with 11 bases spanning the gap. This CDR3 spans 12 amino acids. This chain's CDR3 is CASFTVTYGYTF. The CDR3 DNA reads TGTGCCAGCTTCACAGTAACCTATGGCTACACCTTC.

The chain employs TRBV4-1 and TRBJ1-1; D might be TRBD1 (5 bases). Germline lookup yields CDR1 MGHRA and CDR2 YSYEKL. V lost 1 base and J 6 bases, leaving 18 bases between the germline ends. The CDR3 length is 16 residues. Here the CDR3 reads CASSQAGLQGGAEAFF. The CDR3 nucleotides are TGCGCCAGCAGCCAAGCTGGACTTCAGGGAGGGGCTGAAGCTTTCTTT.

This clone was recorded at least ten times. The junction differs from germline at one of its ends, possibly a read error. The chain employs TRBV7-7 and TRBJ2-2; a possible D gene is TRBD2 (6 bases). CDR3 length equals 16 residues. Per germline, CDR1 SSHAT and CDR2 FNYEAQ (reference sequence). The CDR3 nucleotides read TGTGCTAGCAGTAGTGGGAGACTAGTGAACACCGGGGAGCTGTTTTTT. Protein: CASSSGRLVNTGELFF.

The rearrangement uses TRBV27 and TRBJ2-1, with 8 nucleotides matching TRBD1. V dropped 6 bases and J dropped 7; count of bases not matched to a gene: 5. This CDR3 region has 13 residues. From germline, CDR1 is MNHEY and CDR2 SMNVEV (reference sequence). In nucleotides, the CDR3 is TGTGCCAGCAGCAGGACAGGGTGGAATGAGCAGTTCTTC. Amino acid sequence: CASSRTGWNEQFF.

Only a few counts were recorded for this clone. The genes are TRBV6-5 and TRBJ2-3; TRBD1 matches 9 bases. The V segment lost 6 bases and the J segment 5 bases; nucleotides outside the gene matches: 9. This CDR3 has 15 residues. Germline assignment: CDR1 MNHEY and CDR2 SVGAGI. The CDR3 region is CASRNTGGAGDTQYF. CDR3 DNA: TGTGCCAGCAGAAACACAGGGGGCGCGGGAGATACGCAGTATTTT.

This clone has only one observation. J is TRBJ1-1 and V is TRBV9; a weak D match, TRBD1 (6 bases). With 0 bases removed from V and 0 bases from J, the gap between germline ends came to 9 bases. Per germline, CDR1 SGDLS and CDR2 YYNGEE. CDR3 length: 15 amino acids. The CDR3: CASSVDRALNTEAFF. As DNA, the CDR3 is TGTGCCAGCAGCGTAGACAGGGCATTGAACACTGAAGCTTTCTTT.

The genes are TRBV14 and TRBJ1-6, with TRBD1 as a possible D gene (5 bases). Germline V gene sequence: CDR1 SGHDN, CDR2 FVKESK. Trimming shortened V by 5 bases and J by 3 bases, and 8 bases separated the two germline ends. This CDR3 comprises 14 residues. The CDR3 region has the DNA TGTGCCAGCAGCGGGACTCTCTATAATTCACCCCTCCACTTT. Translated: CASSGTLYNSPLHF.

The rearrangement uses TRBV24-1 and TRBJ2-1; TRBD2 is a possible D gene (7 bases). Germline V lookup: CDR1 KGHDR, CDR2 SFDVKD. The CDR3 runs to 18 residues. V was cut by 1 base and J by 1 base, with 16 bases left in between. The CDR3 DNA sequence: TGTGCCACCAGTGATTTATCGGAGGGGGGGCCTTCCTACAATGAGCAGTTCTTC. This gives the protein CATSDLSEGGPSYNEQFF.

The chain couples TRBV11-2 to TRBJ1-3, with TRBD1 matching over 7 bases. CDR3 length: 15 residues. V shed 5 bases, J shed 0 bases, and the junction held 4 bases outside the gene matches. Germline CDR1 reads SGHAT; CDR2 reads FQNNGV. In nucleotides, the CDR3 is TGTGCCAGCAGCGGGGACAGTTCCTCTGGAAACACCATATATTTT. Its translation: CASSGDSSSGNTIYF.

The chain combines TRBV7-6 with TRBJ2-3; 7 nucleotides line up with TRBD2. Germline lookup yields CDR1 SGHVS and CDR2 FNYEAQ. The trim removed 1 base at V and 3 bases at J, leaving 7 bases unmatched. The CDR3 is 16 residues long. DNA of the CDR3: TGTGCCAGCAGCTTAGTGGCTAGCGGAGTGACAGATACGCAGTATTTT. Protein: CASSLVASGVTDTQYF.

The genes are TRBV7-8 and TRBJ1-2, with 7 bases aligning to TRBD1. The CDR3 covers 15 residues. The V and J ends lost 5 bases and 5 bases, in that order; junction bases with no gene match: 11. Germline V lookup: CDR1 SGHVS, CDR2 FQNEAQ. The CDR3 DNA sequence: TGTGCCAGCAGCCCGGGGGACAGCCCGCAGTATGGCTACACCTTC. Its protein product is CASSPGDSPQYGYTF.

The rearrangement links TRBV19 to TRBJ2-6; a weak D match, TRBD1 (6 bases). V was shortened by 7 bases and J by 4 bases, with 14 bases between the two germline ends. Germline loops: CDR1 LNHDA, CDR2 SQIVND (reference sequence). This CDR3 is 15 amino acids long. The DNA of the CDR3 is TGTGCCAGTACCGATACAGGGCCAGGGGCCAACGTCCTGACTTTC. Translated, it gives CASTDTGPGANVLTF.

This rearrangement joins TRBV29-1 to TRBJ2-3, with 7 bases matching TRBD1. The CDR3 spans 15 residues. Losses at the gene ends were 4 bases for V and 1 base for J; bases not matched to a gene: 8. Germline V gene data show CDR1 as SQVTM and CDR2 as ANQGSEA. CDR3 sequence: CSVGLTGEGTDTQYF. The DNA for the CDR3 is TGCAGCGTTGGCCTAACAGGGGAAGGCACAGATACGCAGTATTTT.

V usage is TRBV28 and J usage is TRBJ1-5, with D possibly TRBD1 on 5 matching bases. CDR1 MDHEN and CDR2 SYDVKM come from the germline V gene. This CDR3 comprises 15 residues. V dropped 5 bases and J dropped 2 bases, with 13 bases sitting between them. The CDR3 DNA sequence: TGTGCCAGCAGTACATTCCGACAGCGCAATCAGCCCCAGCATTTT. Protein product: CASSTFRQRNQPQHF.

This sequence joins TRBV7-9 and TRBJ1-2; D is undetermined. CDR1 SEHNR and CDR2 FQNEAQ come from the germline V gene (reference sequence). V was shortened by 11 bases and J by 4 bases, with 17 bases between the two germline ends. This CDR3 is built from 13 residues. The CDR3 sequence is CAGSRPNSYGYTF. CDR3 DNA sequence: TGTGCCGGATCCCGTCCAAACAGCTATGGCTACACCTTC.

This clone has only one observation. This same CDR3 is encoded by further DNA sequences in the sample. The V gene is TRBV3-1 (or the pseudogene TRBV3-2), the J gene TRBJ1-1; D is perhaps TRBD1 (6 bases). The CDR3 runs 14 residues. V shed 1 base and J shed 5 bases, with 11 bases lying between them. From germline, CDR1 is LGHDT and CDR2 YNNKEL (reference sequence). This chain's CDR3 is CASSQVSGETEAFF. DNA for the CDR3: TGTGCCAGCAGCCAAGTATCAGGGGAGACTGAAGCTTTCTTT.

The chain recombines TRBV6-5 with TRBJ2-2, with TRBD1 identical over 8 bases. The V and J ends lost 4 bases and 3 bases, in that order; junction bases with no gene match: 7. Germline lookup yields CDR1 MNHEY and CDR2 SVGAGI. The CDR3 covers 16 residues. CDR3 bases: TGTGCCAGCAGTTTGGGCAGGGGGCTGGACACCGGGGAGCTGTTTTTT. Protein: CASSLGRGLDTGELFF.